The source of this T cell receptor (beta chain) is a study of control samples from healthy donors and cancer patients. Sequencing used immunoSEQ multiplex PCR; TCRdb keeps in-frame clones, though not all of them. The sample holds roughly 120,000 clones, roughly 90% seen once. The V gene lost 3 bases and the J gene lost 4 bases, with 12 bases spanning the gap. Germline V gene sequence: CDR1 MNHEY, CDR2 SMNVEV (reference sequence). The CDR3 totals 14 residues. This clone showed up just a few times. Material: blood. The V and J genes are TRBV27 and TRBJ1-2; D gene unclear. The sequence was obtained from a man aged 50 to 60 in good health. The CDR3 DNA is TGTGCCAGCAGTTTGAAGTCAGGTCTCTATGGCTACACCTTC. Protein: CASSLKSGLYGYTF.